The next 5 T cell receptor beta chains were all read from a single sample in a study of technical replicates of blood from several donors. The table came from immunoSEQ multiplex PCR; TCRdb's copy has only in-frame clones and leaves some out. The repertoire consists of more than 65,000 clones, with approximately 94% occurring once and the leading ten covering roughly 0.37%. The sample was T cells isolated from PBMCs. The receptors stem from a human donor in good health.

The chain is built from TRBV6-5 and TRBJ2-6; D gene unclear. The germline CDR1 and CDR2 sequences are MNHEY and SVGAGI. This CDR3 has 15 residues. V shed 6 bases and J shed 0 bases, with 9 bases lying between them. This CDR3 reads CASSPAYSGANVLTF. DNA of the CDR3: TGTGCCAGCAGCCCAGCGTACTCTGGGGCCAACGTCCTGACTTTC.

The chain links TRBV9 to TRBJ2-7; D is undetermined. CDR1 is SGDLS and CDR2 is YYNGEE in the germline V gene. This CDR3 contains 14 residues. V lost 0 bases and J lost 3, with 10 bases in between. DNA of the CDR3: TGTGCCAGCAGCGTAGGCGGAATGAGCTACGAGCAGTACTTC. Protein sequence: CASSVGGMSYEQYF. Combining the CDR3 with reference TRBV9 and TRBJ2-7 gives the whole variable domain DSGVTQTPKHLITATGQRVTLRCSPRSGDLSVYWYQQSLDQGLQFLIQYYNGEERAKGNILERFSAQQFPDLHSELNLSSLELGDSALYFCASSVGGMSYEQYFGPGTRLTVT.

Turning to this clone: An end of the junction does not agree with germline; a read error may underlie this. The V and J genes are TRBV7-3 and TRBJ2-3; possible D gene TRBD1, 5 bases. Germline CDR1 reads SGHTA; CDR2 reads FQGTGA. The CDR3 contains 15 residues. CDR3 bases: TGTGCCAGCGGCTTCCTCAGGGAAATCACAGATACGCAGTATTTT. Translation gives CASGFLREITDTQYF.

J is TRBJ1-1 and V is TRBV9; D is unresolved. The V gene lost 0 bases and the J gene lost 1 base, with 10 bases spanning the gap. The CDR3 length is 15 residues. Germline values: CDR1 SGDLS, CDR2 YYNGEE. CDR3 in amino acids: CASSVVDSQNTEAFF. DNA of the CDR3: TGTGCCAGCAGCGTAGTTGACTCTCAGAACACTGAAGCTTTCTTT.

This sequence joins TRBV4-1 and TRBJ1-4, with D hard to call. V was clipped by 1 base and J by 5 bases, with 5 bases between them. Germline CDR1 is MGHRA and CDR2 is YSYEKL. The CDR3 is made up of 13 amino acids. The DNA for the CDR3 is TGCGCCAGCAGCCAAGGCAGGAATGAAAAACTGTTTTTT. It codes for CASSQGRNEKLFF.